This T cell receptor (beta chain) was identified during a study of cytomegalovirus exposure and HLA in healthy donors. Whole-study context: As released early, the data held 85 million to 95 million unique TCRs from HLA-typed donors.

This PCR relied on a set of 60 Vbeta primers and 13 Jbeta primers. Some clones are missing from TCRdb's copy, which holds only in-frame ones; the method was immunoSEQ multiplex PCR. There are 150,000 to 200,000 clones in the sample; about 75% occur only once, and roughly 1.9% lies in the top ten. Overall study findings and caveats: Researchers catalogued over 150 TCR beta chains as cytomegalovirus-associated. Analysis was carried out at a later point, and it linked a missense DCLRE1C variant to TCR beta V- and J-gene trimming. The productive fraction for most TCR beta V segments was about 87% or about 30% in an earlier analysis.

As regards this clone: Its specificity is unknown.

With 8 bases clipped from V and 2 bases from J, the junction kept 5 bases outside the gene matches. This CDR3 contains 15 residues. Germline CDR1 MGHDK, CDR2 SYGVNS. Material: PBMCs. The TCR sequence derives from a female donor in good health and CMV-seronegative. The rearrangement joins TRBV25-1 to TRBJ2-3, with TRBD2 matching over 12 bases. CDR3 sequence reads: CASGRLAGVTDTQYF. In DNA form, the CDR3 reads TGTGCCAGCGGACGACTAGCGGGGGTCACAGATACGCAGTATTTT.